The subject of this entry is one T cell receptor beta chain. These data come from a study of T cell clones after liver transplantation. About the study: Samples came from ITN030ST, which attempted immunosuppression withdrawal within 2 years of liver transplantation. A pre-transplant mixed lymphocyte reaction with TCRbeta sequencing defined graft-donor-reactive clones followed in post-transplant blood. Samples came pre-transplant, pre-randomization before withdrawal, and post-randomization after withdrawal ended.

Generated by immunoSEQ multiplex PCR, the TCRdb table keeps only in-frame clones and is missing some. The table records about 68,000 clones, over 90% of them present only once. The germline gives CDR1 SGDLS, CDR2 YYNGEE. There are 16 residues in the CDR3. The ends lost 4 bases at V and 5 bases at J; junction bases unmatched: 10. The sequence was collected from a human patient who received a liver transplant. Some T cells may trace back to the graft donor. This chain uses TRBV9 with TRBJ1-4; the match to TRBD1 covers 8 bases. The starting material was CD4+ T cells from blood, obtained less than 28 months after liver transplant. The CDR3 region is CASSPPTGALNEKLFF. CDR3 in DNA: TGTGCCAGCAGCCCCCCGACAGGGGCCTTGAATGAAAAACTGTTTTTT. The complete variable domain, with remaining parts taken from reference TRBV9 and TRBJ1-4, reads DSGVTQTPKHLITATGQRVTLRCSPRSGDLSVYWYQQSLDQGLQFLIQYYNGEERAKGNILERFSAQQFPDLHSELNLSSLELGDSALYFCASSPPTGALNEKLFFGSGTQLSVL.